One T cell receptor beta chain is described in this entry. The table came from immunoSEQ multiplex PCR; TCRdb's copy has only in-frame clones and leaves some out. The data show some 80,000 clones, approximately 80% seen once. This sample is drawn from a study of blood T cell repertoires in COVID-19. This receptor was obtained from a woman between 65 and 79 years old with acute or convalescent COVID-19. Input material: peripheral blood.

The CDR3 spells CASNHGAGRGMDQPQHF. The CDR3 nucleotides are TGTGCCAGCAACCATGGTGCAGGCCGGGGGATGGATCAGCCCCAGCATTTT. V is TRBV21-1 and J is TRBJ1-5. TRBV21-1 is classified as a pseudogene. The CDR3 is 17 amino acids.